This passage covers 15 T cell receptor beta chains from one sample sequenced in a study of tumor-infiltrating lymphocytes in primary liver carcinoma. A primer in the constant region served to generate TCR beta cDNA from around 500 ng of total RNA. Three nested multiplex PCR rounds, a slightly modified ARM-PCR, produced the libraries for TCR beta. PCR rounds one and two used TRBV1-TRBV30 forward primers with a C-beta reverse primer for about 9 cycles each. TCRdb re-derived calls from the multiplex PCR reads in MiXCR, one entry per CDR3 protein. The sample contains around 190,000 distinct CDR3 sequences, around four fifths of which appear only once. Each 20-30 mg portion of unsorted bulk tissue served as the source for co-extraction of RNA and DNA. The material sequenced was tumor tissue from primary liver carcinoma. The receptor set was obtained from a man aged 40-50 years with primary liver carcinoma and hepatitis B virus infection.

With respect to this clonotype: This clone may be a read error of a much larger clone one base away. The rearrangement links TRBV5-1 to TRBJ2-1, with D unclear. The CDR3 contains 17 residues. The V gene's germline CDR1 is SGHRS and CDR2 YFSETQ. V lost 0 bases and J lost 8, with 21 bases in between. The CDR3 region is CASSLEWGLLTYYEQFF. CDR3 coding DNA: TGCGCCAGCAGCTTGGAGTGGGGTCTTCTGACTTACTATGAGCAGTTCTTC.

This chain links TRBV20-1 with TRBJ2-1; unclear D gene. Germline assignment: CDR1 DFQATT and CDR2 SNEGSKA (reference sequence). Trimming took 1 base from V and 15 from J, leaving 16 bases between them. The CDR3 loop spans 12 amino acids. The chain's CDR3 is CSARAGPFGRFF. The CDR3, as DNA: TGCAGTGCTAGAGCCGGGCCTTTCGGGCGGTTCTTC.

In its sample, this clonotype was seen once. The chain combines TRBV6-1 with TRBJ2-1; 10 bases are a match to TRBD1. Germline CDR1 reads MNHNS; CDR2 reads SASEGT. The CDR3 length is 15 residues. The J segment lost 9 bases and the V segment lost 7 bases, leaving 12 bases of the junction unmatched. This CDR3 is CASNEGTGESIEQFF. The CDR3, as DNA: TGTGCCAGCAATGAGGGGACAGGGGAATCCATTGAGCAGTTCTTC.

The chain has TRBV7-2 and TRBJ2-2; possible D gene TRBD2, 5 bases. This CDR3 comprises 17 residues. Germline V lookup: CDR1 SGHTA, CDR2 FQGNSA. Trimming left V 5 bases short and J 9 bases short, with 25 bases between. CDR3 in amino acids: CASSHSGLTGKSWELFF. The CDR3, as DNA: TGTGCCAGCAGCCACTCGGGTTTGACGGGGAAATCCTGGGAGCTGTTTTTT.

To note about this clonotype: Lacking the conserved final phenylalanine or tryptophan, this CDR3 likely reflects a read error. The chain is built from TRBV29-1 and TRBJ2-1, with 8 bases aligning to TRBD2. The CDR3 contains 15 residues. CDR1 and CDR2 (germline): SQVTM, ANQGSEA. The V segment lost 4 bases and the J segment 3 bases; nucleotides outside the gene matches: 8. CDR3 residues: CSVGLTGGFYNEQFL. The CDR3 nucleotides are TGCAGCGTTGGATTAACGGGAGGGTTCTACAATGAGCAGTTCCTC.

The chain has TRBV2 and TRBJ2-5, with D uncertain. Germline V gives CDR1 SNHLY, CDR2 FYNNEI. Deletions cut 4 bases from V and 3 bases from J, with 9 bases between. There are 13 residues in the CDR3. The CDR3 DNA reads as TGTGCCAGCAGTGTGAACAGAAAAGAGACCCAGTACTTC. Translating gives CASSVNRKETQYF. The full variable domain, in which reference TRBV2 and TRBJ2-5 provide the parts outside the CDR3, is EPEVTQTPSHQVTQMGQEVILRCVPISNHLYFYWYRQILGQKVEFLVSFYNNEISEKSEIFDDQFSVERPDGSNFTLKIRSTKLEDSAMYFCASSVNRKETQYFGPGTRLLVL.

In regard to this clonotype: Sequence at one end of the junction differs from germline and may be a read error. The genes are TRBV5-4 and TRBJ2-2; 8 bases are a match to TRBD2. The CDR3 is made up of 15 amino acids. Germline V gives CDR1 SGHNT, CDR2 YYREEE (reference sequence). CDR3 residues: CASSLSGGPTEELFF. As DNA, the CDR3 is TGTGCCAGCAGCTTGTCGGGAGGGCCCACCGAGGAGCTGTTCTTT. Supplemented by reference TRBV5-4 and TRBJ2-2, the full variable domain reads ETGVTQSPTHLIKTRGQQVTLRCSSQSGHNTVSWYQQALGQGPQFIFQYYREEENGRGNFPPRFSGLQFPNYSSELNVNALELDDSALYLCASSLSGGPTEELFFGEGSRLTVL.

Concerning this clonotype itself: The conserved final phenylalanine or tryptophan is absent from the CDR3, which likely points to a read error. This sequence joins TRBV4-3 and TRBJ1-2; D perhaps matches TRBD1 (6 bases). V was pared by 1 base and J by 2 bases, with 14 bases between. Germline CDR1 and CDR2: LGHNA and YSLEER. The CDR3 consists of 16 residues. CDR3 sequence reads: CASSQAGAGRNYGYTL. The CDR3 coding sequence is TGCGCCAGCAGCCAAGCAGGGGCAGGAAGGAACTATGGCTACACCTTA.

With regard to this clonotype: The germline gene is not matched at one end of the junction; a read error may be the cause. The V and J genes are TRBV11-2 and TRBJ2-7; 9 nucleotides match TRBD1. The CDR3 is made up of 15 amino acids. The V gene's germline CDR1 is SGHAT and CDR2 FQNNGV. The CDR3 region has the DNA TGTGCGAGCAGCTTACGATGGACAGGGGAGAACAGGCAGTACTTC. This sequence encodes CASSLRWTGENRQYF.

To note about this clonotype: One end of the junction is discordant with germline, which a read error may explain. The V and J genes are TRBV6-2 or TRBV6-3 and TRBJ2-7; perhaps TRBD2 as D (6 bases). Germline-derived CDR1 and CDR2 are MNHEY and SVGEGT. This CDR3 comprises 14 residues. The CDR3 sequence is CASILRERAHELHF. Written as DNA, the CDR3 is TGTGCCAGCATCCTCCGGGAGAGGGCCCACGAGCTGCACTTC.

To note about this clonotype: An end of the junction differs from the germline gene, which may be a read error. J is TRBJ2-1 and V is TRBV11-2, with 8 bases lining up with TRBD2. CDR1 SGHAT and CDR2 FQNNGV come from the germline V gene. The CDR3 totals 16 residues. This chain's CDR3 is CASSLGIGRVLYEEFF. CDR3 coding DNA: TGTGCCAGCAGCTTAGGGATCGGGAGGGTTCTATATGAGGAGTTCTTC.

The sample holds a few counts of this clonotype. The chain recombines TRBV4-1 with TRBJ2-5; perhaps TRBD2 as D (6 bases). Germline values: CDR1 MGHRA, CDR2 YSYEKL. The V gene lost 5 bases and the J gene lost 0 bases, with 22 bases spanning the gap. The CDR3 length is 18 residues. CDR3 amino acids: CASSSSGDPASDQETQYF. CDR3 DNA: TGCGCCAGCAGCTCTTCAGGAGACCCCGCTAGCGACCAAGAGACCCAGTACTTC.

This chain links TRBV29-1 with TRBJ1-5; D might be TRBD1 (6 bases). Germline loops: CDR1 SQVTM, CDR2 ANQGSEA. The CDR3 runs 13 residues. CDR3 DNA: TGCAGTGCCGGAGGGGGAGTTAATCAGCCCCAGCATTTT. Its protein is CSAGGGVNQPQHF.

As to this clonotype: This is likely a read error, given that the CDR3 carries no conserved phenylalanine or tryptophan at its end. This chain uses TRBV12-3 or TRBV12-4 with TRBJ2-7; perhaps TRBD1 as D (5 bases). This CDR3 region has 14 residues. With 5 bases removed from V and 2 bases from J, the gap between germline ends came to 13 bases. For the CDR3, the DNA is TGTGCCAGCAGTGTTTCCAGGGTACCCTACGAGCAGTACATC. Encoded protein: CASSVSRVPYEQYI.

A note on this clonotype: No conserved phenylalanine or tryptophan is present at the end of the CDR3, so a read error is the likely explanation. The chain employs TRBV29-1 and TRBJ2-1; TRBD2 is a possible D gene (6 bases). The CDR3 has 15 residues. From germline, CDR1 is SQVTM and CDR2 ANQGSEA. Trimming removed 4 bases from V and 3 bases from J, with 16 bases in between. The CDR3 DNA reads TGCAGCGTTGGACTAGTGGGAGTGTTCTACAATGAGCAGTTCTCC. Translated: CSVGLVGVFYNEQFS.